Below are 24 T cell receptor beta chains sequenced from a single sample in a study of blood T cell repertoires in COVID-19. Some clones are missing from TCRdb's copy, which holds only in-frame ones; the method was immunoSEQ multiplex PCR. The sample contains more than 350,000 clones, about 88% of which appear only once. The material sequenced was PBMCs or T cells enriched from blood (not recorded which). These receptors were collected from a woman aged 18-35 years who had been exposed to COVID-19.

The DNA for the CDR3 is TGTGCCAGTAGTTACACAGGGCTGAACACTGAAGCTTTCTTT. This encodes CASSYTGLNTEAFF. This chain connects TRBV19 to TRBJ1-1; weak D call: TRBD1 (6 bases). The V end lost 5 bases, the J end lost 0 bases, and 10 bases lay between the germline ends. The CDR3 runs to 14 residues. Looked up from germline, CDR1 is LNHDA and CDR2 is SQIVND (reference sequence).

The chain recombines TRBV7-9 with TRBJ1-1, with TRBD1 matching 9 bases. Germline V gene lookup returns CDR1 SEHNR and CDR2 FQNEAQ (reference sequence). CDR3 length: 14 residues. With 5 bases clipped from V and 3 bases from J, the junction kept 4 bases outside the gene matches. The CDR3 loop reads CASSPGQGHTEAFF. CDR3 nucleotides: TGTGCCAGCAGCCCCGGACAGGGGCACACTGAAGCTTTCTTT.

CDR3 loop: CASSQDARVGSPLHF. For the CDR3, the DNA is TGCGCCAGCAGCCAAGATGCCAGGGTGGGTTCACCCCTCCACTTT. This chain connects TRBV4-3 to TRBJ1-6; TRBD1 might be the D (5 bases). Between the trimmed V and J ends, which lost 0 bases and 9 bases, there was a span of 12 bases. Germline values: CDR1 LGHNA, CDR2 YSLEER. The CDR3 spans 15 residues.

This sequence joins TRBV18 and TRBJ1-3; no clear D gene. V was cut by 4 bases and J by 4 bases, with 14 bases left in between. This CDR3 contains 15 residues. Germline V gene lookup returns CDR1 KGHSH and CDR2 LQKENI. This chain's CDR3 is CASSQEPSGGNTIYF. Written as DNA, the CDR3 is TGTGCCAGCTCACAGGAGCCATCCGGAGGAAACACCATATATTTT. The full variable domain, with the rest looked up from reference TRBV18 and TRBJ1-3, is NAGVMQNPRHLVRRRGQEARLRCSPMKGHSHVYWYRQLPEEGLKFMVYLQKENIIDESGMPKERFSAEFPKEGPSILRIQQVVRGDSAAYFCASSQEPSGGNTIYFGEGSWLTVV.

The V gene is TRBV28, the J gene TRBJ2-7; 11 nucleotides line up with TRBD1. This CDR3 is 16 amino acids long. V lost 8 bases to trimming and J lost 7 bases; unmatched junction nucleotides: 16. The germline V gene has CDR1 MDHEN and CDR2 SYDVKM. In DNA, the CDR3 is TGTGCCAGCTCATATGCGGGGACAGGGGGTTCGTATGAGCAGTACTTC. Its protein product is CASSYAGTGGSYEQYF.

Only one count was recorded for this clone. In DNA form, the CDR3 reads TGCAGCGGCGCCGGCCTTAGCGGGGGCTCCTACAATGAGCAGTTCTTC. It is translated as CSGAGLSGGSYNEQFF. This chain joins TRBV29-1 and TRBJ2-1; 9 nucleotides agree with TRBD2. The length of the CDR3 is 16 residues. The V segment lost 7 bases and the J segment 0 bases; nucleotides outside the gene matches: 10. Germline values: CDR1 SQVTM, CDR2 ANQGSEA.

This clone has only a few counts. The chain uses TRBV28 and TRBJ1-6, with a weak D call TRBD1 (6 bases). Looked up from germline, CDR1 is MDHEN and CDR2 is SYDVKM. Trimming left V 6 bases short and J 7 bases short, with 19 bases between. CDR3 length: 16 amino acids. The CDR3 sequence is CASRYSGVSRNSPLHF. CDR3 bases: TGTGCCAGCAGATACTCAGGGGTGAGTAGGAATTCACCCCTCCACTTT.

A remark on this clone: Within the sample, other DNA sequences also encode this same CDR3. The V gene is TRBV19, the J gene TRBJ1-2, with 7 bases fitting TRBD1. CDR3 size: 12 residues. The V segment lost 3 bases and the J segment 11 bases; nucleotides outside the gene matches: 6. Germline CDR1 reads LNHDA; CDR2 reads SQIVND (reference sequence). The chain's CDR3 is CASSMRQGGYTF. CDR3 sequence (DNA): TGTGCCAGTAGTATGAGACAGGGCGGGTACACCTTC.

The genes are TRBV14 and TRBJ1-6; a weak D match, TRBD1 (6 bases). Trimming pared 0 bases from V and 10 bases from J, leaving 13 bases between. Germline lookup yields CDR1 SGHDN and CDR2 FVKESK. The CDR3 runs 15 residues. Here the CDR3 DNA reads TGTGCCAGCAGCCAAGACAGGGGTTCTCTATCACCCCTCCACTTT. It yields the protein CASSQDRGSLSPLHF.

The chain joins TRBV12-5 to TRBJ1-3; 7 bases map to TRBD1. This CDR3 has 14 residues. CDR1 LGHNT and CDR2 FRNRAP come from the germline V gene. The V segment lost 7 bases and the J segment 4 bases; nucleotides outside the gene matches: 7. For the CDR3, the DNA is TGTGCTAGTGCCCCCCAGGGGGGAGGAAACACCATATATTTT. Protein sequence: CASAPQGGGNTIYF.

The chain uses TRBV7-8 and TRBJ2-1, with D uncertain. This CDR3 contains 12 residues. The germline V gene has CDR1 SGHVS and CDR2 FQNEAQ. The V and J ends lost 5 bases and 8 bases respectively, with 10 bases between them. The CDR3 region is CASSPRFDEQFF. DNA of the CDR3: TGTGCCAGCAGCCCCCGGTTCGATGAGCAGTTCTTC.

This clone appeared a few times. V and J are TRBV6-5 and TRBJ1-2, with TRBD1 as a possible D gene (6 bases). The germline V gene has CDR1 MNHEY and CDR2 SVGAGI. Trimming removed 7 bases from V and 4 bases from J, with 19 bases in between. This CDR3 region has 15 residues. CDR3 DNA sequence: TGTGCCAGCACCTTATACTCCACAGGGACCTATGGCTACACCTTC. It is translated as CASTLYSTGTYGYTF.

V is TRBV29-1 and J is TRBJ2-7; D gene ambiguous. The CDR3 loop spans 13 amino acids. Germline values: CDR1 SQVTM, CDR2 ANQGSEA. V lost 2 bases and J 7 bases, leaving 15 bases between the germline ends. This chain's CDR3 is CSVETHYGEEQYF. The CDR3 nucleotides are TGCAGCGTTGAAACGCACTATGGCGAAGAGCAGTACTTC.

This clone was observed a single time. J is TRBJ2-1 and V is TRBV5-4; 10 bases map to TRBD2. Germline CDR1 is SGHNT and CDR2 is YYREEE (reference sequence). V was pared by 3 bases and J by 7 bases, with 13 bases of the junction left unmatched. The CDR3 loop spans 17 amino acids. CDR3 amino acids: CASSSRGGGLASNEQFF. The CDR3, as DNA: TGTGCCAGCAGCTCGAGAGGGGGGGGACTAGCGTCTAATGAGCAGTTCTTC.

The gene calls are TRBV7-2 and TRBJ2-1, with a weak D call TRBD2 (7 bases). The CDR3 loop spans 18 amino acids. V was clipped by 2 bases and J by 2 bases, with 19 bases between them. The germline V gene encodes CDR1 SGHTA and CDR2 FQGNSA. Here the CDR3 reads CASSLMGGGGRTYNEQFF. The CDR3 DNA follows: TGTGCCAGCAGCTTAATGGGGGGCGGGGGCCGGACCTACAATGAGCAGTTCTTC.

The chain couples TRBV6-5 to TRBJ1-4, with D maybe TRBD1 (5 bases). Trimming took 2 bases from V and 8 from J, leaving 12 bases between them. This CDR3 spans 14 amino acids. Germline lookup yields CDR1 MNHEY and CDR2 SVGAGI. This chain's CDR3 is CASSYMGLGEKLFF. For the CDR3, the DNA is TGTGCCAGCAGTTACATGGGGCTAGGGGAAAAACTGTTTTTT.

As concerns this clone: At one of its ends the junction is not consistent with the germline gene, which may arise from a read error. The chain has TRBV6-4 and TRBJ1-6, with D uncertain. Germline V gene lookup returns CDR1 MRHNA and CDR2 SNTAGT. This CDR3 has 14 residues. Written as DNA, the CDR3 is TGTGCCAGCAGTACTGGTTCCTTTAATTCACCCCTCCACTTT. The encoded protein is CASSTGSFNSPLHF.

This rearrangement joins TRBV14 to TRBJ2-7; D unclear. The length of the CDR3 is 14 residues. V dropped 1 base and J dropped 3 bases, with 10 bases sitting between them. Germline CDR1 is SGHDN and CDR2 is FVKESK. CDR3 residues: CASSQVNSRYEQYF. Here the CDR3 DNA reads TGTGCCAGCAGCCAAGTTAACAGTCGCTACGAGCAGTACTTC.

This clone occurred once. The chain recombines TRBV5-5 with TRBJ2-7, with TRBD1 identical over 9 bases. The J segment lost 5 bases and the V segment lost 0 bases, leaving 6 bases of the junction unmatched. CDR1 is SGHKS and CDR2 is YYEKEE in the germline V gene (reference sequence). CDR3 size: 15 residues. DNA for the CDR3: TGTGCCAGCAGCTTGGCCGGGACAGGGTTTGACGAGCAGTACTTC. It encodes CASSLAGTGFDEQYF.

The V and J genes are TRBV5-6 and TRBJ2-7, with 7 bases aligning to TRBD2. The CDR3 length is 16 residues. J gave up 0 bases and V 0 bases, and 6 bases lay outside the gene matches. The germline V gene has CDR1 SGHDT and CDR2 YYEEEE. This CDR3 reads CASSLVGGSNSYEQYF. In DNA form, the CDR3 reads TGTGCCAGCAGCTTGGTGGGCGGGAGCAACTCCTACGAGCAGTACTTC. The whole variable domain, filled in from reference TRBV5-6 and TRBJ2-7, reads DAGVTQSPTHLIKTRGQQVTLRCSPKSGHDTVSWYQQALGQGPQFIFQYYEEEERQRGNFPDRFSGHQFPNYSSELNVNALLLGDSALYLCASSLVGGSNSYEQYFGPGTRLTVT.

The rearrangement links TRBV3-1 (or the pseudogene TRBV3-2) to TRBJ2-3; D is unclear. This CDR3 is 15 amino acids long. Germline CDR1 is LGHDT and CDR2 is YNNKEL (reference sequence). V lost 6 bases to trimming and J lost 1 base, with 14 bases between them. The CDR3 DNA sequence: TGTGCCAGCAGAGCTCGCCTAGTAGGCACAGATACGCAGTATTTT. This codes for CASRARLVGTDTQYF.

The chain carries TRBV5-6 and TRBJ1-2; the match to TRBD1 covers 10 bases. The CDR3 is 12 residues long. Trimming took 4 bases from V and 11 from J; bases not matched to a gene: 5. Germline loops: CDR1 SGHDT, CDR2 YYEEEE. CDR3 loop: CASSLGTGVYTF. As DNA, the CDR3 is TGTGCCAGCAGCCTCGGGACAGGGGTATACACCTTC.

The chain recombines TRBV28 with TRBJ1-1; unclear D gene. This CDR3 contains 14 residues. Germline V gene lookup returns CDR1 MDHEN and CDR2 SYDVKM. V shed 3 bases and J shed 5 bases, with 13 bases lying between them. The DNA for the CDR3 is TGTGCCAGCAGTTTTCTGCCGGAGGAAACTGAAGCTTTCTTT. Its translation is CASSFLPEETEAFF.

V gene TRBV6-6 combines with J gene TRBJ1-2; maybe TRBD1 (6 bases). Trimming removed 4 bases from V and 4 bases from J, with 13 bases in between. Germline CDR1 and CDR2: MNHNY and SVGAGI (reference sequence). This CDR3 is 14 amino acids long. The CDR3 bases are TGTGCCAGCAGTTCCCAACAGGGCCTCTATGGCTACACCTTC. Its protein product is CASSSQQGLYGYTF.